The 9 T cell receptor beta chains given below trace back to one sample, sequenced in a study of metastatic and nonmetastatic thyroid tumors. All patients were treatment-naive before thyroid surgery. TCRdb re-analyzed the PCR reads through MiXCR. The sample yields 43,000 or so clones, around 17% seen once. The sequencing input was blood. The receptors derive from a female donor with papillary thyroid cancer or a benign thyroid nodule (not recorded which). Some clones in this sample may be carry-over from other donors' samples.

There are many counts of this clone. The chain couples TRBV5-1 to TRBJ2-3; no clear D. With 4 bases removed from V and 1 base from J, the gap between germline ends came to 16 bases. Per the germline V gene, CDR1 is SGHRS and CDR2 is YFSETQ. The length of the CDR3 is 16 residues. Written as DNA, the CDR3 is TGCGCCAGCAGCCCTGCCCGCAGAGAGGGCACAGATACGCAGTATTTT. Translated: CASSPARREGTDTQYF.

This clone was found a few times. The chain couples TRBV20-1 to TRBJ1-5; 7 nucleotides align to TRBD1. Per the germline V gene, CDR1 is DFQATT and CDR2 is SNEGSKA (reference sequence). The V gene end was trimmed by 5 bases and the J gene end by 0 bases; junction bases not matched to a gene: 16. This CDR3 contains 18 residues. The CDR3, as DNA: TGCAGTGCTGTACCGGGACAGCTACGAGGATATAGCAATCAGCCCCAGCATTTT. This translates into CSAVPGQLRGYSNQPQHF.

This clone has at least ten counts. The chain combines TRBV15 with TRBJ2-7, with a possible D match to TRBD1 (6 bases). V was trimmed by 4 bases and J by 0 bases, leaving 16 bases between them. The CDR3 consists of 16 residues. Looked up from germline, CDR1 is LNHNV and CDR2 is YYDKDF (reference sequence). The CDR3 region is CATSTDPGGSSYEQYF. DNA of the CDR3: TGTGCCACCAGCACCGACCCTGGGGGCAGCTCCTACGAGCAGTACTTC.

This clone occurred many times. The rearrangement joins TRBV20-1 to TRBJ1-2; D is ambiguous. Germline CDR1 DFQATT, CDR2 SNEGSKA (reference sequence). Deletions cut 0 bases from V and 6 bases from J, with 8 bases between. The CDR3 length is 12 residues. For the CDR3, the DNA is TGCAGTGCTAGAGATCTTCAGAATGGCTACACCTTC. This translates into CSARDLQNGYTF.

This clone was found many times. The chain recombines TRBV7-2 with TRBJ1-1; 8 bases fit TRBD1. The CDR3 runs 14 residues. Germline CDR1 and CDR2: SGHTA and FQGNSA. Trimming took 8 bases from V and 5 from J; bases not matched to a gene: 10. The CDR3 region has the DNA TGTGCCAGCGGAATAGGACAGGGCAGGACTGAAGCTTTCTTT. Translating gives CASGIGQGRTEAFF.

In this sample, this clone turned up a few times. A much bigger clone sits one base away, suggesting this may be a read error. V gene TRBV11-2 combines with J gene TRBJ1-1, with TRBD1 matching 10 bases. CDR3 length: 18 amino acids. In germline, CDR1 is SGHAT, CDR2 FQNNGV. Trimming removed 8 bases from V and 0 bases from J; junction bases left unmatched: 15. As DNA, the CDR3 is TGTGCCAGCGGTCAAAATTTTGGGACAGGGGCCTTGAACACTGAAGCTTTCTTT. Amino acid sequence: CASGQNFGTGALNTEAFF. Full variable domain (rest looked up from reference TRBV11-2 and TRBJ1-1): EAGVAQSPRYKIIEKRQSVAFWCNPISGHATLYWYQQILGQGPKLLIQFQNNGVVDDSQLPKDRFSAERLKGVDSTLKIQPAKLEDSAVYLCASGQNFGTGALNTEAFFGQGTRLTVV.

This clone was detected ten times or more. This chain links TRBV28 with TRBJ1-5; D might be TRBD1 (5 bases). Germline CDR1 reads MDHEN; CDR2 reads SYDVKM. Deletions cut 4 bases from V and 0 bases from J, with 16 bases between. The CDR3 extends over 17 amino acids. Here the CDR3 DNA reads TGTGCCAGCAGTTCTCCCCACCTGACAGATAGCAATCAGCCCCAGCATTTT. It codes for CASSSPHLTDSNQPQHF.

This clone qualifies as medium-sized. This chain links TRBV6-4 with TRBJ2-1; no firm D call. The germline V gene has CDR1 MRHNA and CDR2 SNTAGT. V was cut by 3 bases and J by 7 bases, with 10 bases left in between. The CDR3 is 13 residues long. The CDR3 bases are TGTGCCAGCAGTGAGGGTTTCGAAAATGAGCAGTTCTTC. It codes for CASSEGFENEQFF.

This clone was observed at least ten times. The DNA of the CDR3 is TGTGCTAGTGGTTTGGTAGGTATTTACAATGAGCAGTTCTTC. This translates into CASGLVGIYNEQFF. The chain links TRBV12-5 to TRBJ2-1, with D hard to call. Germline V lookup: CDR1 LGHNT, CDR2 FRNRAP. V was pared by 0 bases and J by 4 bases, with 7 bases between. The CDR3 extends over 14 amino acids.